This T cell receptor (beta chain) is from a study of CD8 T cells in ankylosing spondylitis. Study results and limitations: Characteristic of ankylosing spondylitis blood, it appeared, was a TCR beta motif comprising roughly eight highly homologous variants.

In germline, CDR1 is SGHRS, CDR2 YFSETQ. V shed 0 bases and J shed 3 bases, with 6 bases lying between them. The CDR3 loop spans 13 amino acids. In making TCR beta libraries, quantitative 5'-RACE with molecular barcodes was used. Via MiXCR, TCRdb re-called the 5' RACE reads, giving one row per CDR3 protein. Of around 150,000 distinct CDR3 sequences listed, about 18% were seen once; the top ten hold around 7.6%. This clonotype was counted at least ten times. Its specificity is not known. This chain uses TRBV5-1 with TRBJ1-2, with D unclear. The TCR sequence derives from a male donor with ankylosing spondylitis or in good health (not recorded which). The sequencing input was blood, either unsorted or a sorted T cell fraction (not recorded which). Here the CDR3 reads CASSLDGDYGYTF. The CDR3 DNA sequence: TGCGCCAGCAGCTTGGACGGTGACTATGGCTACACCTTC.